Listed below are T cell receptor beta chains from one sample, sequenced in a study of blood T cells in healthy people across ages. MiXCR was run by TCRdb on the 5' RACE reads, yielding one entry per CDR3 protein. There are 650,000 to 1,000,000 distinct CDR3 sequences in the sample; 46% occur only once, and over 15% lies in the top ten. The sample taken for sequencing was blood. These receptors came from a man older than 75 in good health. Each CDR3 is given with its conserved first and last residue. Fields, in order: clone size, D gene, J gene, V gene, CDR3 DNA, CDR3 protein. D genes are given only for firm matches. Clone size, where shown, is once, few, many, or a class for clones that have expanded.

few NA TRBJ2-6 TRBV7-3 TGTGCCAGCAGCTTAACGAGGAGGAGCTCTGGGGCCAACGTCCTGACTTTC CASSLTRRSSGANVLTF
NA NA TRBJ2-3 TRBV20-1 TGCAGTGCTGGACCTTTAACAGATACGCAGTATTTT CSAGPLTDTQYF
once NA TRBJ2-3 TRBV29-1 TGCAGCGTTGATCAGGGGTTTAGCACAGATACGCAGTATTTT CSVDQGFSTDTQYF
many TRBD1 TRBJ2-3 TRBV7-2 TGTGCCAGCAGCAAACCGACAGGGGGTTCTGGGACAGATACGCAGTATTTT CASSKPTGGSGTDTQYF
NA NA TRBJ2-2 TRBV6-2/TRBV6-3 TGTGCCAGCACAGGGTCGACGACTTTGTTTTTT CASTGSTTLFF
few NA TRBJ2-2 TRBV20-1 TGCAGTCTTAGCGTACGGGGCACCGGGGAGCTGTTTTTT CSLSVRGTGELFF
NA TRBD1 TRBJ1-6 TRBV29-1 TGCAGCGTAGCGACGGCAGGGGGGAATTCACCCCTCCACTTT CSVATAGGNSPLHF
NA NA TRBJ2-3 TRBV20-1 NA CSARFASGNRYAYF
NA NA TRBJ2-7 TRBV28 TGTGCCAGCATGGCAGCCCCCTACGAGCAGTACTTC CASMAAPYEQYF
many NA TRBJ2-5 TRBV7-2 TGTGCCAGCAGCTTAGATCCACAAGAGACCCAGTACTTC CASSLDPQETQYF
once TRBD1 TRBJ2-3 TRBV12-3/TRBV12-4 TGTGCCAGCAGCCTTGGACAGGGGATGGCAGATACGCAGTATTTT CASSLGQGMADTQYF
few NA TRBJ2-1 TRBV28 TGTGCCCGACCGGGGGCGGGTTTCTCCTACAATGAGCAGTTCTTC CARPGAGFSYNEQFF
NA NA TRBJ1-2 TRBV9 TGTGCCAGCAGCGTAGCAGGACTTAACTATGGCTACACCTTC CASSVAGLNYGYTF
few TRBD2 TRBJ2-7 TRBV2 TGTGCCAGCACCCTACCCTTGGGACTAGCACTTACCTACGAGCAGTACTTC CASTLPLGLALTYEQYF
NA NA TRBJ1-4 TRBV5-1 TGCGCCAGCAGCTTCGAAGGCATGGGTGAAAAACTGTTTTTT CASSFEGMGEKLFF
NA NA TRBJ2-1 TRBV2 TGTGCCAGCAGTAACCCAAGCATGGGAAGCTCCTACGAGCAGTTCTTC CASSNPSMGSSYEQFF
many TRBD1 TRBJ2-2 TRBV12-3/TRBV12-4 TGTGCCAGCAGTTCCCCTCAGGGGGATCCCGGGGAGCTGTTTTTT CASSSPQGDPGELFF
NA TRBD1 TRBJ1-1 TRBV3-1 TGTGCCAGCAGCTACTCGGACAGGAGGGCTTTCTTT CASSYSDRRAFF
NA NA TRBJ2-3 TRBV9 TGTGCCAGCAGCGTAGATCCCTCGGGCACAGATACGCAGTATTTT CASSVDPSGTDTQYF
many NA TRBJ2-7 TRBV5-5 TGTGCCAGCAGCCCCTATACAGGTTTCGGCACCTACGAGCAGTACTTC CASSPYTGFGTYEQYF
once TRBD1 TRBJ2-7 TRBV5-1 TGCGCCAGCAGCTCGACAGGGGGAAACTTCTTGTACGAGCAGTACTTC CASSSTGGNFLYEQYF
NA NA TRBJ1-5 TRBV7-2 TGTGCCAGCAGCTTCGATGGGCCCCAGCATTTT CASSFDGPQHF
NA NA TRBJ2-3 TRBV29-1 TGCAGCGTTGAGGGGGACACCTCTAGCACAGATACGCAGTATTTT CSVEGDTSSTDTQYF
many NA TRBJ2-7 TRBV7-2 TGTGCCAGCAGCTTAGGGAGCCGCGAGCAGTACTTC CASSLGSREQYF
NA TRBD1 TRBJ2-1 TRBV20-1 TGCAGTGCTAGAGCGACAGGGGGATCCTACAATGGGCAGTTCTTC CSARATGGSYNGQFF
NA TRBD2 TRBJ2-1 TRBV29-1 TGCAGCGTCTCTAGCGGGAGGAGGAATGAGCAGTTCTTC CSVSSGRRNEQFF
few TRBD2 TRBJ2-2 TRBV4-2 TGTGCCAGCAGCCAAGATCGAACTAGCGTCACCGGGGAGCTGTTTTTT CASSQDRTSVTGELFF
NA TRBD2 TRBJ2-5 TRBV5-1 TGCGCCAGCAGCTTACGACTAGCGGGGGGGATGAGCGAGACCCAGTACTTC CASSLRLAGGMSETQYF
few NA TRBJ2-1 TRBV5-1 TGCGCCAGCAGCCCCTCCGGGGCAAATAACAATGAGCAGTTCTTC CASSPSGANNNEQFF
NA NA TRBJ2-3 TRBV7-3 TGTGCCAGCAGTTCAAACGGGGCAACGGGGTCAGATACGCAGTATTTT CASSSNGATGSDTQYF
NA TRBD1 TRBJ1-4 TRBV4-2 TGTGCCAGCAGCCAACTTCGGACAGGGGGCGAAAAACTGTTTTTT CASSQLRTGGEKLFF
NA NA TRBJ2-7 TRBV5-1 TGCGCCAGCAGCTGCCAGGGGTTCTACGAGCAGTACTTC CASSCQGFYEQYF
NA NA TRBJ2-5 TRBV20-1 TGCAGTGCTGGGGATGGACAGCGGGAGACCCAGTACTTC CSAGDGQRETQYF
NA NA TRBJ2-7 TRBV5-1 TGCGCCAGCAGCTTGATGGAGGGCTCTGAGTCCGAGCAGTACTTC CASSLMEGSESEQYF
NA NA TRBJ2-5 TRBV6-5 TGTGCGATTAGTCCGGACGGCTGGGAGGAGACCCAGTACTTC CAISPDGWEETQYF
few NA TRBJ2-4 TRBV11-2 TGTGCCAGCAGCCCCCCACTACTAGGGCTAGCCAAAAACATTCAGTACTTC CASSPPLLGLAKNIQYF
NA NA TRBJ2-7 TRBV20-1 TGCAGTGCCCTGGAGGGACGGGGGTACGAGCAGTACTTC CSALEGRGYEQYF